These 22 T cell receptor beta chains originate from one sample sequenced in a study of glioma-infiltrating T cells. TCR alpha and beta CDR3 regions were amplified from RNA using iRepertoire nested multiplex PCR. Each CDR3 protein is one row after TCRdb ran MiXCR on the multiplex PCR reads. The table shows under 150,000 distinct CDR3 sequences, with more than 20% occurring only once. What was sequenced was glioma tissue, nonneoplastic brain tissue, or PBMCs (not recorded which). These TCRs come from a human donor with low-grade glioma or glioblastoma, undergoing nonglioma brain surgery, or in good health (not recorded which).

This sequence joins TRBV3-1 and TRBJ1-4, with a possible D match to TRBD1 (6 bases). The ends were cut back, 5 bases at V and 7 bases at J, with 17 bases in the middle. CDR3 size: 15 residues. Per the germline V gene, CDR1 is LGHDT and CDR2 is YNNKEL (reference sequence). CDR3 sequence: CASSIQGRGSEKLFF. CDR3 DNA sequence: TGTGCCAGCAGCATCCAGGGGAGAGGATCTGAAAAACTGTTTTTT.

On this clonotype: One junction end does not reproduce the germline sequence, and a read error may be involved. The V call is TRBV24-1, the J call TRBJ2-5, with TRBD2 matching over 8 bases. The CDR3 length is 15 residues. From germline, CDR1 is KGHDR and CDR2 SFDVKD. CDR3 DNA: TGTGCCGCCAGTGATGCGGCCGGGGGGGGAAAGACCCAGTACTTC. Its translation is CAASDAAGGGKTQYF.

The V gene is TRBV2, the J gene TRBJ2-6; D gene uncertain. This CDR3 is 15 amino acids long. CDR1 SNHLY and CDR2 FYNNEI come from the germline V gene. V lost 5 bases and J lost 0, with 8 bases in between. CDR3 sequence reads: CASSLTDSGANVLTF. The CDR3 bases are TGTGCCAGCAGTTTAACAGACTCTGGGGCCAACGTCCTGACTTTC.

This clonotype was observed a handful of times. This chain links TRBV10-2 with TRBJ2-5; D is uncertain. The CDR3 is made up of 12 amino acids. The V gene's germline CDR1 is WSHSY and CDR2 SAAADI. The V end lost 6 bases, the J end lost 4 bases, and 9 bases lay between the germline ends. CDR3 nucleotides: TGCGCCAGCAGCCTGACGGTAGAGACCCAGTACTTC. Encoded protein: CASSLTVETQYF.

The rearrangement joins TRBV12-3 or TRBV12-4 to TRBJ2-5; possibly TRBD2 for D (5 bases). Trimming left V 8 bases short and J 4 bases short, with 14 bases between. CDR3 size: 13 residues. As DNA, the CDR3 is TGTGCCAGCCTTGAAGAGGGCAGAGAGACCCAGTACTTC. Translated: CASLEEGRETQYF.

In this sample, this clonotype turned up many times. The rearrangement uses TRBV11-1 and TRBJ1-1, with D uncertain. Trimming took off 3 bases at V and 4 bases at J, with 3 bases between the two ends. This CDR3 contains 11 residues. Germline assignment: CDR1 SGHAT and CDR2 FQDESV (reference sequence). The CDR3 sequence: CASSFSTEAFF. The CDR3 DNA is TGTGCCAGCAGCTTTTCCACTGAAGCTTTCTTT. The full variable domain, completed using reference TRBV11-1 and TRBJ1-1, is EAEVAQSPRYKITEKSQAVAFWCDPISGHATLYWYRQILGQGPELLVQFQDESVVDDSQLPKDRFSAERLKGVDSTLKIQPAELGDSAMYLCASSFSTEAFFGQGTRLTVV.

This clonotype has more than one count but fewer than ten. The chain recombines TRBV5-4 with TRBJ2-7; TRBD2 aligns across 9 bases. CDR3 size: 14 residues. Per germline, CDR1 SGHNT and CDR2 YYREEE (reference sequence). Losses at the gene ends were 3 bases for V and 3 bases for J; bases not matched to a gene: 4. The CDR3, as DNA: TGTGCCAGCAGCTCGGGACTAGCAAACTACGAGCAGTACGTC. Protein product: CASSSGLANYEQYV.

The rearrangement uses TRBV20-1 and TRBJ2-5; 8 nucleotides align to TRBD2. This CDR3 contains 16 residues. Unmatched junction bases numbered 9, after V lost 3 bases and J lost 0 bases. The germline V gene encodes CDR1 DFQATT and CDR2 SNEGSKA (reference sequence). The CDR3 DNA reads as TGCAGTGCTAGTCACTTCGGGGGGGGCCACCAAGAGACCCAGTACTTC. It codes for CSASHFGGGHQETQYF.

This clonotype was detected a few times. A read error is possible here, since a much larger clone lies one base away. The chain recombines TRBV4-2 with TRBJ2-3; 8 bases map to TRBD2. The V gene end was trimmed by 0 bases and the J gene end by 3 bases; junction bases not matched to a gene: 8. The CDR3 is made up of 17 amino acids. Germline V CDR1 and CDR2: LGHNA, YNFKEQ. The CDR3 nucleotides are TGTGCCAGCAGCCAAGATTGGGCGGGGGGCACAACAGATACGCAGTATTTT. Translating it yields CASSQDWAGGTTDTQYF.

V and J are TRBV20-1 and TRBJ1-3; the D gene is possibly TRBD1 (5 bases). V shed 0 bases and J shed 4 bases, with 13 bases lying between them. CDR1 and CDR2 from the germline V gene are DFQATT and SNEGSKA (reference sequence). The CDR3 consists of 15 residues. The CDR3 loop is CSARDRGGEGNTIYF. CDR3 nucleotides: TGCAGTGCTAGAGATCGGGGGGGTGAAGGAAACACCATATATTTT.

The genes are TRBV7-9 and TRBJ2-5; 7 bases align to TRBD2. The V gene end was trimmed by 6 bases and the J gene end by 2 bases; junction bases not matched to a gene: 12. Germline CDR1 and CDR2: SEHNR and FQNEAQ (reference sequence). The CDR3 loop spans 16 amino acids. CDR3 in amino acids: CASRPLWGGNQETQYF. The CDR3 nucleotides are TGTGCCAGCAGACCCTTATGGGGGGGGAATCAAGAGACCCAGTACTTC. Full variable domain (missing parts from reference TRBV7-9 and TRBJ2-5): DTGVSQNPRHKITKRGQNVTFRCDPISEHNRLYWYRQTLGQGPEFLTYFQNEAQLEKSRLLSDRFSAERPKGSFSTLEIQRTEQGDSAMYLCASRPLWGGNQETQYFGPGTRLLVL.

The chain links TRBV6-4 to TRBJ2-5; D might be TRBD2 (6 bases). CDR3 length: 14 amino acids. Trimming pared 6 bases from V and 2 bases from J, leaving 13 bases between. The germline V gene has CDR1 MRHNA and CDR2 SNTAGT. The CDR3 here is CASSPWRVQETQYF. The CDR3, as DNA: TGTGCCAGCAGCCCCTGGAGGGTACAAGAGACCCAGTACTTC.

This clonotype appeared a single time. Since a much larger clone is just one base distant, this may be a read error. The limits of the CDR3 on the DNA are not certain, so only TCRdb's listed CDR3 is given. The V gene is TRBV26, the J gene TRBJ2-6; the D call of TRBD1 is as the table states it, not checked on the DNA. TRBV26 is designated a pseudogene. The CDR3 spans 17 amino acids, including both terminal residues. This chain's CDR3 is CASSWGQVAVGANVLTF.

In this sample, this clonotype turned up a few times. This rearrangement joins TRBV7-9 to TRBJ1-2; no reliable D call. This CDR3 has 12 amino acids. V was trimmed by 1 base and J by 4 bases, leaving 4 bases between them. Germline CDR1 reads SEHNR; CDR2 reads FQNEAQ (reference sequence). The CDR3 DNA reads as TGTGCCAGCAGCTTAGAGGGCTATGGCTACACCTTC. Encoded protein: CASSLEGYGYTF.

This clonotype occurred many times. This chain joins TRBV20-1 and TRBJ1-1; D remains unclear. The germline V and J ends were trimmed by 3 bases and 4 bases, with 12 bases remaining between them. CDR1 DFQATT and CDR2 SNEGSKA come from the germline V gene (reference sequence). The CDR3 spans 13 residues. The DNA for the CDR3 is TGCAGTGCTAGGTTTCTGGAACGCACTGAAGCTTTCTTT. It specifies CSARFLERTEAFF.

The CDR3 bases are TGTGCCAGCAGCCAATCGGGGGACACTTATGGCTACACCTTC. Its translation: CASSQSGDTYGYTF. The chain couples TRBV16 to TRBJ1-2, with D perhaps matching TRBD1 (6 bases). The V end lost 0 bases, the J end lost 5 bases, and 10 bases lay between the germline ends. CDR1 KGHSY and CDR2 FQNENV come from the germline V gene. The CDR3 covers 14 residues. The full variable domain, with the rest looked up from reference TRBV16 and TRBJ1-2, is GEEVAQTPKHLVRGEGQKAKLYCAPIKGHSYVFWYQQVLKNEFKFLISFQNENVFDETGMPKERFSAKCLPNSPCSLEIQATKLEDSAVYFCASSQSGDTYGYTFGSGTRLTVV.

The rearrangement links TRBV27 to TRBJ2-5, with 14 bases aligning to TRBD2. The V gene's germline CDR1 is MNHEY and CDR2 SMNVEV (reference sequence). The V and J ends lost 2 bases and 7 bases, in that order; junction bases with no gene match: 9. This CDR3 has 17 amino acids. This CDR3 is CASSLTISGTSGRTQYF. CDR3 nucleotides: TGTGCCAGCAGTTTAACCATTTCCGGGACTAGCGGGAGGACCCAGTACTTC.

This chain links TRBV4-1 with TRBJ2-3; 9 positions match TRBD2. Trimming took 0 bases from V and 4 from J; bases not matched to a gene: 8. Per germline, CDR1 MGHRA and CDR2 YSYEKL. The CDR3 is 17 amino acids. CDR3 amino acids: CASSQDDPSGEADTQYF. CDR3 nucleotides: TGCGCCAGCAGCCAAGATGATCCTAGCGGGGAGGCAGATACGCAGTATTTT.

The V gene is TRBV4-1, the J gene TRBJ1-6; no firm D call. The CDR3 covers 16 residues. Germline loops: CDR1 MGHRA, CDR2 YSYEKL. The V end lost 0 bases, the J end lost 6 bases, and 12 bases lay between the germline ends. For the CDR3, the DNA is TGCGCCAGCAGCCAAGAGGTCCGTATAGGTAATTCACCCCTCCACTTT. This encodes CASSQEVRIGNSPLHF.

The chain uses TRBV12-3 or TRBV12-4 and TRBJ1-6; D may be TRBD1 (6 bases). The V gene lost 4 bases and the J gene lost 13 bases, with 14 bases spanning the gap. The CDR3 spans 13 residues. In DNA form, the CDR3 reads TGTGCCAGCAGTTATGGGAGGGGGTTCCCCCTCCACTTT. This gives the protein CASSYGRGFPLHF.

CDR3 residues: CATLGQEGGTQYF. For the CDR3, the DNA is TGTGCCACCCTCGGCCAAGAGGGAGGGACCCAGTACTTC. This chain uses TRBV2 with TRBJ2-5; possible D gene TRBD2, 6 bases. CDR1 and CDR2 (germline): SNHLY, FYNNEI. V lost 10 bases and J 7 bases, leaving 19 bases between the germline ends. The CDR3 sequence is 13 residues long.

The genes are TRBV24-1 and TRBJ1-6; 9 bases agree with TRBD1. There are 15 residues in the CDR3. CDR1 is KGHDR, CDR2 SFDVKD, per germline. After removal of 3 bases from V and 14 bases from J, the junction contained 10 bases not matched to a gene. This chain's CDR3 is CATSDPGTGKGALHF. The CDR3 DNA reads TGTGCCACCAGTGATCCCGGGACAGGGAAAGGGGCCCTCCACTTT.